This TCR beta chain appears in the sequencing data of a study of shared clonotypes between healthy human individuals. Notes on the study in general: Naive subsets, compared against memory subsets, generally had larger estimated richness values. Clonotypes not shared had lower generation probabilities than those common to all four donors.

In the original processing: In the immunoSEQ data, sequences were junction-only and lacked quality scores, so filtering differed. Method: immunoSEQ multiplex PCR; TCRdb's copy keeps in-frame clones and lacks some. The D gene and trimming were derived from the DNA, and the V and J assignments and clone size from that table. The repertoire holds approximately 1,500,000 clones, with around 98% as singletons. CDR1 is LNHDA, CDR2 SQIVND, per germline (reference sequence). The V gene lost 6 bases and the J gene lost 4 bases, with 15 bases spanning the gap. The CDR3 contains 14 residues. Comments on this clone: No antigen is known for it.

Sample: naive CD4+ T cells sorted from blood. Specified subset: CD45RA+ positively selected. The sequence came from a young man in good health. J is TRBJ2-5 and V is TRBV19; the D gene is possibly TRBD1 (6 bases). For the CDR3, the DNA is TGTGCCAGTAGGCGGACAGCGTCAACAGAGACCCAGTACTTC. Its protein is CASRRTASTETQYF.